A selection of T cell receptor beta chains follows, all from one sample in a study of OX40 agonist ivuxolimab in advanced cancers. Sequencing was performed with immunoSEQ multiplex PCR; in TCRdb, only in-frame clones are kept and a portion is missing. The sample includes under 25,000 clones, roughly four fifths of them seen just once. Sequencing was performed on CD4+ or CD8+ T cells sorted from blood, taken in a trial of the OX40 agonist ivuxolimab. These receptors were taken from an adult with an advanced solid tumor such as melanoma, head and neck, liver or kidney cancer. The conserved cysteine and the conserved F or W are not part of the CDR3 here. Each record gives: J gene, D gene, V gene, CDR3 protein. A D gene is named only where the DNA matches it firmly.

J: TRBJ2-1; D: TRBD2; V: TRBV19; CDR3: ASSIPGGNEQF
J: TRBJ2-1; D: TRBD2; V: TRBV6-4; CDR3: ASSDAGGSYNEQF
J: TRBJ2-6; D: NA; V: TRBV27; CDR3: ASSLWLPGSGANVLT
J: TRBJ2-7; D: TRBD1; V: TRBV9; CDR3: ASSANPSHGQGTYEQY
J: TRBJ1-2; D: NA; V: TRBV28; CDR3: ASSLTLGAKNYGYT
J: TRBJ2-3; D: TRBD1; V: TRBV10-3; CDR3: AISGGTGANTDTQY
J: TRBJ1-2; D: TRBD1; V: TRBV27; CDR3: ASSPFPEGALYGYT
J: TRBJ2-1; D: TRBD2; V: TRBV14; CDR3: ASSQVGSGVYNEQF
J: TRBJ2-3; D: TRBD2; V: TRBV5-4; CDR3: ASSHTIAGAGDTQY
J: TRBJ2-7; D: NA; V: TRBV28; CDR3: ATGRTVYYEQY
J: TRBJ2-5; D: NA; V: TRBV5-1; CDR3: ASSSSGLQQETQY
J: TRBJ2-7; D: TRBD2; V: TRBV7-3; CDR3: ASSLQSGGEQY
J: TRBJ2-7; D: NA; V: TRBV19; CDR3: ASSAAGVDHEQY
J: TRBJ1-6; D: TRBD1; V: TRBV4-1; CDR3: ASSQYQPGQGYNSPLH
J: TRBJ2-2; D: NA; V: TRBV7-8; CDR3: ASSSPGQRKFTGELF
J: TRBJ2-3; D: NA; V: TRBV6-5; CDR3: ASTLSSTDTQY
J: TRBJ2-3; D: TRBD2; V: TRBV5-1; CDR3: ASSLESSGITDTQY
J: TRBJ2-7; D: NA; V: TRBV27; CDR3: ASSLDRRARRSSYEQY
J: TRBJ2-2; D: NA; V: TRBV9; CDR3: ASSVGASGELF
J: TRBJ2-2; D: NA; V: TRBV11-2; CDR3: ASSLVGQGRSTGELF
J: TRBJ1-3; D: NA; V: TRBV11-2; CDR3: ASRLEGGSLSGNTIY
J: TRBJ1-6; D: TRBD1; V: TRBV18; CDR3: ASSQGAGNSPLH
J: TRBJ2-2; D: NA; V: TRBV27; CDR3: ASSSRGSTGELF
J: TRBJ1-1; D: NA; V: TRBV5-4; CDR3: ASSLAYKNTEAF
J: TRBJ2-7; D: NA; V: TRBV6-5; CDR3: ASSLGWEETGEQY
J: TRBJ2-1; D: TRBD2; V: TRBV27; CDR3: ASTTSGGYNEQF
J: TRBJ2-5; D: NA; V: TRBV6-5; CDR3: ASSYSAGSGETQY
J: TRBJ2-7; D: NA; V: TRBV6-1; CDR3: ASSYPDEQY